Shown below are 23 T cell receptor beta chains from a single sample sequenced in a study of cytomegalovirus exposure and HLA in healthy donors. PCR amplification relied on 60 Vbeta primers (plus 13 Jbeta primers). Clones were read by immunoSEQ multiplex PCR, and TCRdb kept only the in-frame ones, dropping some. Among fewer than 150,000 clones, 70% to 75% were seen once, and the ten largest hold approximately 14%. Material for sequencing was PBMCs. These receptors all come from a human donor in good health.

This clone was detected a few times. The V gene is TRBV2, the J gene TRBJ2-1, with D hard to call. This CDR3 has 12 residues. CDR1 and CDR2 (germline): SNHLY, FYNNEI. With 4 bases removed from V and 6 bases from J, the gap between germline ends came to 7 bases. The CDR3 nucleotides are TGTGCCAGCAGTGTTCAGGCCAATGAGCAGTTCTTC. Protein: CASSVQANEQFF.

Ten or more counts support this clone. The rearrangement joins TRBV5-1 to TRBJ2-7, with 7 positions matching TRBD2. The junction had 8 bases not matched to a gene; V was cut back by 4 bases and J by 1 base. The V gene's germline CDR1 is SGHRS and CDR2 YFSETQ. This CDR3 region has 15 residues. CDR3 loop: CASSPVAGPSYEQYF. The DNA of the CDR3 is TGCGCCAGCAGCCCTGTAGCGGGCCCGTCCTACGAGCAGTACTTC.

The chain uses TRBV7-2 and TRBJ1-2, with 7 bases lining up with TRBD1. In germline, CDR1 is SGHTA, CDR2 FQGNSA. V lost 1 base, J lost 5 bases, and 7 bases stayed unmatched. The CDR3 has 15 amino acids. CDR3 loop: CASSLVLGGGYGYTF. The CDR3 DNA sequence: TGTGCCAGCAGCTTAGTTTTAGGGGGCGGTTATGGCTACACCTTC.

The chain has TRBV28 and TRBJ1-2; tentative D call: TRBD1 (6 bases). Trimming stripped 10 bases from V and 2 bases from J, with 17 bases between. This CDR3 has 14 residues. Germline-derived CDR1 and CDR2 are MDHEN and SYDVKM. In DNA, the CDR3 is TGTGCCACCGGGAATACGGACAGAAACTATGGCTACACCTTC. Protein product: CATGNTDRNYGYTF.

Turning to this clone: This sample includes further DNA sequences coding for the same CDR3. CDR3 coding DNA: TGTGCCAGCAGGGCTAACACCGGGGAGCTGTTTTTT. Protein sequence: CASRANTGELFF. The chain employs TRBV6-1 and TRBJ2-2; D is uncertain. CDR1 and CDR2 (germline): MNHNS, SASEGT. The V and J ends lost 6 bases and 2 bases respectively, with 4 bases between them. This CDR3 contains 12 residues.

V and J are TRBV7-9 and TRBJ2-3, with 7 bases aligning to TRBD2. Germline trimming cut 10 bases from V and 4 bases from J; bases unmatched to any gene: 20. Germline V gene lookup returns CDR1 SEHNR and CDR2 FQNEAQ (reference sequence). The CDR3 runs 17 residues. The CDR3 here is CATSASSLAVRADTQYF. In DNA form, the CDR3 reads TGTGCCACCTCGGCATCCTCCCTAGCGGTTAGGGCAGATACGCAGTATTTT. The entire variable domain, with the rest obtained from reference TRBV7-9 and TRBJ2-3, is as follows: DTGVSQNPRHKITKRGQNVTFRCDPISEHNRLYWYRQTLGQGPEFLTYFQNEAQLEKSRLLSDRFSAERPKGSFSTLEIQRTEQGDSAMYLCATSASSLAVRADTQYFGPGTRLTVL.

V and J are TRBV6-5 and TRBJ2-7, with D unresolved. V dropped 8 bases and J dropped 2 bases, with 7 bases sitting between them. CDR1 MNHEY and CDR2 SVGAGI come from the germline V gene. The CDR3 has 11 residues. This CDR3 is CASGRTYEQYF. DNA of the CDR3: TGTGCCAGCGGGCGAACCTACGAGCAGTACTTC.

The V gene is TRBV21-1, the J gene TRBJ1-1. TRBV21-1 is flagged as a pseudogene. This CDR3 contains 9 residues. The CDR3 here is CASKRETFF. The CDR3 region has the DNA TGTGCCAGCAAAAGGGAGACTTTCTTT.

This clone has just a few counts. V is TRBV5-6 and J is TRBJ1-1; 9 nucleotides align to TRBD1. CDR1 is SGHDT, CDR2 YYEEEE, per germline. There are 13 residues in the CDR3. Trimming cost V 5 bases and J 4 bases; bases outside gene matches: 3. The CDR3 spells CASRRQGGTEAFF. The DNA for the CDR3 is TGTGCCAGCAGACGACAGGGGGGCACTGAAGCTTTCTTT.

The chain employs TRBV7-9 and TRBJ1-2; no clear D gene. Germline CDR1 and CDR2: SEHNR and FQNEAQ (reference sequence). With 2 bases removed from V and 7 bases from J, the gap between germline ends came to 8 bases. The CDR3 length is 12 residues. Written as DNA, the CDR3 is TGTGCCAGCAGCTTATCCGGTAGTGGCTACACCTTC. The encoded protein is CASSLSGSGYTF.

CDR3 region: CASSYSQGPFTEAFF. DNA of the CDR3: TGTGCCAGCAGTTATTCGCAGGGGCCGTTCACTGAAGCTTTCTTT. The chain combines TRBV6-5 with TRBJ1-1; possible D gene TRBD1, 6 bases. CDR3 length equals 15 residues. Between the trimmed V and J ends, which lost 3 bases and 4 bases, there was a span of 15 bases. The germline gives CDR1 MNHEY, CDR2 SVGAGI.

The chain uses TRBV27 and TRBJ2-7, with D possibly being TRBD1 (5 bases). Germline values: CDR1 MNHEY, CDR2 SMNVEV (reference sequence). Trimming pared 7 bases from V and 2 bases from J, leaving 18 bases between. The CDR3 is 15 residues long. CDR3 in amino acids: CASTTLKDSAYEQYF. The CDR3 DNA is TGTGCCAGCACCACCCTTAAAGACAGTGCCTACGAGCAGTACTTC.

The chain combines TRBV10-3 with TRBJ2-1, with 9 positions matching TRBD2. V shed 4 bases, J shed 7 bases, and the junction held 5 bases outside the gene matches. The germline V gene has CDR1 ENHRY and CDR2 SYGVKD. The CDR3 runs 14 residues. CDR3 protein: CAISVAGDGNEQFF. The CDR3 bases are TGTGCCATCAGTGTAGCGGGAGATGGGAATGAGCAGTTCTTC.

The V and J genes are TRBV30 and TRBJ1-1; weak D call: TRBD1 (6 bases). The CDR3 has 14 residues. Trimming removed 4 bases at V and 1 base at J, with 13 bases between. Germline lookup yields CDR1 GTSNPN and CDR2 SVGIG (reference sequence). The CDR3 reads CAWTLGGRNTEAFF. The DNA of the CDR3 is TGTGCCTGGACCCTAGGGGGTAGGAACACTGAAGCTTTCTTT.

This chain links TRBV11-3 with TRBJ1-2; 8 bases are a match to TRBD1. With 8 bases clipped from V and 6 bases from J, the junction kept 11 bases outside the gene matches. CDR3 size: 14 residues. Germline lookup yields CDR1 SGHNT and CDR2 YENEEA. In nucleotides, the CDR3 is TGTGCCAGCGGCGTGGCAGGGGGCTTAGATGGCTACACCTTC. Encoded protein: CASGVAGGLDGYTF. The full variable domain, completed using reference TRBV11-3 and TRBJ1-2, is EAGVVQSPRYKIIEKKQPVAFWCNPISGHNTLYWYLQNLGQGPELLIRYENEEAVDDSQLPKDRFSAERLKGVDSTLKIQPAELGDSAVYLCASGVAGGLDGYTFGSGTRLTVV.

Concerning this clone itself: Other DNA sequences in the same sample also yield this CDR3. V gene TRBV18 combines with J gene TRBJ2-6; D is unclear. CDR3 length equals 14 residues. V shed 4 bases and J shed 1 base, with 5 bases lying between them. The V gene's germline CDR1 is KGHSH and CDR2 LQKENI. For the CDR3, the DNA is TGTGCCAGCTCACTCAATTCTGGGGCCAACGTCCTGACTTTC. Its translation: CASSLNSGANVLTF.

V is TRBV11-3 and J is TRBJ1-1, with 7 bases matching TRBD1. Looked up from germline, CDR1 is SGHNT and CDR2 is YENEEA. J was trimmed by 2 bases and V by 8 bases; bases with no gene match: 2. The CDR3 has 12 amino acids. CDR3 sequence (DNA): TGTGCCAGCCGGGACAGAAACACTGAAGCTTTCTTT. Its translation: CASRDRNTEAFF.

This sequence joins TRBV5-6 and TRBJ2-3, with 10 bases that match TRBD1. Trimming cost V 4 bases and J 6 bases; bases outside gene matches: 8. This CDR3 contains 15 residues. Germline CDR1 reads SGHDT; CDR2 reads YYEEEE. The CDR3 here is CASSPGTGAGDTQYF. The CDR3 DNA reads TGTGCCAGCAGCCCGGGGACAGGGGCAGGTGATACGCAGTATTTT.

V and J are TRBV5-1 and TRBJ2-1; 7 positions match TRBD1. CDR1 and CDR2 (germline): SGHRS, YFSETQ. This CDR3 has 13 amino acids. V dropped 3 bases and J dropped 8; count of bases not matched to a gene: 5. The DNA of the CDR3 is TGCGCCAGCAGCTGGGACAGTTACTATGAGCAGTTCTTC. Amino acid sequence: CASSWDSYYEQFF.

This chain links TRBV19 with TRBJ2-3; TRBD2 might be the D (6 bases). CDR1 is LNHDA, CDR2 SQIVND, per germline (reference sequence). Trimming cost V 4 bases and J 2 bases, with 7 bases left between them. The CDR3 is made up of 13 amino acids. The CDR3 nucleotides are TGTGCCAGTAGTAGGGACTTCACAGATACGCAGTATTTT. It is translated as CASSRDFTDTQYF.

This chain uses TRBV2 with TRBJ2-5; TRBD1 is a possible D gene (6 bases). The CDR3 contains 12 residues. Trimming stripped 4 bases from V and 5 bases from J, with 8 bases between. Germline CDR1 SNHLY, CDR2 FYNNEI. The CDR3 loop is CASSGGQETQYF. Written as DNA, the CDR3 is TGTGCCAGCAGTGGAGGACAGGAGACCCAGTACTTC.

The chain is built from TRBV6-5 and TRBJ2-5; 7 nucleotides align to TRBD2. The junction had 6 bases not matched to a gene; V was cut back by 6 bases and J by 2 bases. CDR3 length: 14 residues. CDR1 MNHEY and CDR2 SVGAGI come from the germline V gene. The CDR3: CASRPLAAQETQYF. As DNA, the CDR3 is TGTGCCAGCAGACCCCTAGCGGCTCAAGAGACCCAGTACTTC.

The chain has TRBV6-1 and TRBJ2-3; 10 positions agree with TRBD2. This CDR3 comprises 16 residues. With V trimmed by 4 bases and J by 7 bases, 11 bases remained unmatched. CDR1 and CDR2 (germline): MNHNS, SASEGT. The CDR3 nucleotides are TGTGCCAGCAGTGGCCGGTTAGCGGGAGGTGGAAATACGCAGTATTTT. This sequence encodes CASSGRLAGGGNTQYF.